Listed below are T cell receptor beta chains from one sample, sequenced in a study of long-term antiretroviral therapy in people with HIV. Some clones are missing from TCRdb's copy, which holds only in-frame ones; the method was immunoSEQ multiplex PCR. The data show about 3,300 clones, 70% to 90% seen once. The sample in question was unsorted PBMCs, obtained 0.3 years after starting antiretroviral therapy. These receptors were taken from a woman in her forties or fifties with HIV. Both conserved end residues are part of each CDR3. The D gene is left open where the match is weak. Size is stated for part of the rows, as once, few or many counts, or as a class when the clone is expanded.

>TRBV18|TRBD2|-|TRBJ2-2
TGTGCCAGCTCACCTCTCAGCGGGGGAAACACCGGGGAGCTGTTTTTT
CASSPLSGGNTGELFF
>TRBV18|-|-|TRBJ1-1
TGTGCCAGCTCCTCTATGAACACTGAAGCTTTCTTT
CASSSMNTEAFF
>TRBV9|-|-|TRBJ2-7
TGTGCCAGCAGCGTAGGTCGGAGCTCCTACGAGCAGTACTTC
CASSVGRSSYEQYF
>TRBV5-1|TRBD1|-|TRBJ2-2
TGCGCCAGCAGCAGAGACAGGGGGCTCTTGATTACCGGGGAGCTGTTTTTT
CASSRDRGLLITGELFF
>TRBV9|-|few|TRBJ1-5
TGTGCCAGCAGCGTAGAGGGGAAGCGCAATCAGCCCCAGCATTTT
CASSVEGKRNQPQHF
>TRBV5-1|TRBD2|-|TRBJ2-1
TGCGCCAGCAGCTCCTCTTTTGAGGGCGGGGGGAACAATGAGCAGTTCTTC
CASSSSFEGGGNNEQFF
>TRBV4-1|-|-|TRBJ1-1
TGCGCCAGCAGCCAAGAAGGCCAGGGGACCGGCACTGAAGCTTTCTTT
CASSQEGQGTGTEAFF
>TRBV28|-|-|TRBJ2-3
TGTGCCAGCATAGAACCTAGCACAGATACGCAGTATTTT
CASIEPSTDTQYF
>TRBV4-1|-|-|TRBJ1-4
TGCGCCAGCAGCCAAGACGGCGGCCCTAATGAAAAACTGTTTTTT
CASSQDGGPNEKLFF
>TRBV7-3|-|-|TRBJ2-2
TGTGCCAGCAGCTCCCTCACCGGGGAGCTGTTTTTT
CASSSLTGELFF
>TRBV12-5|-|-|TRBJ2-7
TGTGCTAGTGGTCCGACAGAGCTTAGCTCCTACGAGCAGTACTTC
CASGPTELSSYEQYF
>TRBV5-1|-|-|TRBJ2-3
TGCGCCAGCAGCCGTCCGGGACGACAAAAGCAAGATACGCAGTATTTT
CASSRPGRQKQDTQYF
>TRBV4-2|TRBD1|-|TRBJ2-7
TGTGCCAGCAGCCAAGAGAACAGGGGCCCCTACGAGCAGTACTTC
CASSQENRGPYEQYF
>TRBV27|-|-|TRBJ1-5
TGTGCCAGCAGCCGCAGGGAGGGTCAGCCCCAGCATTTT
CASSRREGQPQHF
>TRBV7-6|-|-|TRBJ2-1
TGTGCCAGCAGCTTAGACGTTAGGGCCTACAATGAGCAGTTCTTC
CASSLDVRAYNEQFF
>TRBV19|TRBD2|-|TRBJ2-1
TGTGCCAGTAGTATCGGGGGGGCTGCCTACAATGAGCAGTTCTTC
CASSIGGAAYNEQFF
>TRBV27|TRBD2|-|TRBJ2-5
TGTGCCAGCAGTTTCCTAGCGGGGGGAGGCAGAGAGACCCAGTACTTC
CASSFLAGGGRETQYF
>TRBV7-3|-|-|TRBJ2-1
TGTGCCAGCAGCTTAGGCAGCCCCAATGAGCAGTTCTTC
CASSLGSPNEQFF
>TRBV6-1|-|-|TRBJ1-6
TGTGCCAGCACCCTTGAACCTTCACCCCTCCACTTT
CASTLEPSPLHF
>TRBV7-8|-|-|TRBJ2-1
TGTGCCAGCAGCCCCTTTTCTAGCGTCTCCTACAATGAGCAGTTCTTC
CASSPFSSVSYNEQFF
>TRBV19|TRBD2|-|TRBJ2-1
TGTGCCAGTAGTAAGGGCGGGGGGCTTGGGGATGAGCAGTTCTTC
CASSKGGGLGDEQFF
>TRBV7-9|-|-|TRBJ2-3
TGTGCCAGCAGCTTAATACTAGGGTTCAGTTATTTT
CASSLILGFSYF
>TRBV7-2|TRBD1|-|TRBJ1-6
TGTGCCAGCAGCCCAGACAGGGGCCTCTATAATTCACCCCTCCACTTT
CASSPDRGLYNSPLHF
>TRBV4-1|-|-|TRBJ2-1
TGCGCCAGCAGCCAAGATTGGGGGGGGGCCGTCGATGAGCAGTTCTTC
CASSQDWGGAVDEQFF
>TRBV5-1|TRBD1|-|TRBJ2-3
TGCGCCAGCAGTCAATCTGGACAGGGGGGGATAGATACGCAGTATTTT
CASSQSGQGGIDTQYF
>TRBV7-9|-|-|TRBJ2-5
TGTGCCAGCAGCTTACCCAGGGCTGCACAAGAGACCCAGTACTTC
CASSLPRAAQETQYF
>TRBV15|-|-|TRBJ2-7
TGTGCCACCAGCATTGGTGCCTTCTCCTACGAGCAGTACTTC
CATSIGAFSYEQYF
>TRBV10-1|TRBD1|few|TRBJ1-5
TGCGCCAGCAGGACGGGGGGACAGGCTAGCAATCAGCCCCAGCATTTT
CASRTGGQASNQPQHF
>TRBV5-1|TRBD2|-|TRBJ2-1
TGCGCCAGCAGCCGAACTAGCGGGGGGTACAATGAGCAGTTCTTC
CASSRTSGGYNEQFF
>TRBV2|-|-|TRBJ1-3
TGTGCCAGCAGACGGACGCGCTCTGGAAACACCATATATTTT
CASRRTRSGNTIYF
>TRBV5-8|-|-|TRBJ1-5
TGTGCCAGCAGCTTGTCGGGGGGAACGTTGAATCAGCCCCAGCATTTT
CASSLSGGTLNQPQHF
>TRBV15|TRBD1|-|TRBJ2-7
TGTGCCACCAGCTTCGGGACAGGGCTCTACGAGCAGTACTTC
CATSFGTGLYEQYF
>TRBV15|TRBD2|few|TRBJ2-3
TGTGCCACCAGCAGAGGCGGGGGGGCAACAGATACGCAGTATTTT
CATSRGGGATDTQYF